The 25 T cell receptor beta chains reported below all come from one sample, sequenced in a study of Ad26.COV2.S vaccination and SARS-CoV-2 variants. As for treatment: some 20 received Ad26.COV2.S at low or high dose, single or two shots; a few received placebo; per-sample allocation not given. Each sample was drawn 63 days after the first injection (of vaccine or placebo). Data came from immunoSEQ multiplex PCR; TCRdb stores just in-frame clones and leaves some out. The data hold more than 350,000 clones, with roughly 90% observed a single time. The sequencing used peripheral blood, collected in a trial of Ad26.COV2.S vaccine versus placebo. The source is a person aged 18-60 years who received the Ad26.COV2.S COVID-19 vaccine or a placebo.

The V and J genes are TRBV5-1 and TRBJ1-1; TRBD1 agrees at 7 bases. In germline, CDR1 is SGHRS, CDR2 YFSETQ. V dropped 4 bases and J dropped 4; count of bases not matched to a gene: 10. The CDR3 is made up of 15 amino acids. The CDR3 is CASSTYRGGITEAFF. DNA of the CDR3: TGCGCCAGCAGCACATACAGGGGCGGGATCACTGAAGCTTTCTTT.

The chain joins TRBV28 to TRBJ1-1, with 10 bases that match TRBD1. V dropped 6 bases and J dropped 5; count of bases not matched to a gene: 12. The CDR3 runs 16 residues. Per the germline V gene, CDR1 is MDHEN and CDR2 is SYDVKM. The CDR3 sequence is CASSRSGTGAWTEAFF. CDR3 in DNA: TGTGCCAGCAGCCGATCCGGGACAGGGGCTTGGACTGAAGCTTTCTTT.

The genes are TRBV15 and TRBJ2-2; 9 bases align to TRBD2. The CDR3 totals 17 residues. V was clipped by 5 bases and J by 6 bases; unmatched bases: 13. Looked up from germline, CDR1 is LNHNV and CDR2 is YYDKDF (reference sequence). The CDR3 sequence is CATSYLAGRRGAGELFF. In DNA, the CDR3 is TGTGCCACCAGCTACCTAGCGGGGCGAAGGGGGGCCGGGGAGCTGTTTTTT.

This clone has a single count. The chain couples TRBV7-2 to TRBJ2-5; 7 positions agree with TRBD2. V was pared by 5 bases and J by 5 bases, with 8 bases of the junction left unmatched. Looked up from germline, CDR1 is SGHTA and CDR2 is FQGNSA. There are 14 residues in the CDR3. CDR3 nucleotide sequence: TGTGCCAGCAGCCTGGGAGGGACGAAGGAGACCCAGTACTTC. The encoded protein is CASSLGGTKETQYF.

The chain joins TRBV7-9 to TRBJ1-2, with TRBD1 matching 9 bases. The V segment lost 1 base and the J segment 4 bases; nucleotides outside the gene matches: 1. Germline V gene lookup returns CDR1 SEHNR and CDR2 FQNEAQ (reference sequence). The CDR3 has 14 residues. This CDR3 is CASSLETGGYGYTF. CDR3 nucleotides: TGTGCCAGCAGCTTAGAGACAGGGGGCTATGGCTACACCTTC.

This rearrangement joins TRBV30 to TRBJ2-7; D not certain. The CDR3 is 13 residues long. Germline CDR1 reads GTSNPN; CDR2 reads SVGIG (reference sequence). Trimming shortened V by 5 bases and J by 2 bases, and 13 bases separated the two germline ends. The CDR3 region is CAWEVSNTYEQYF. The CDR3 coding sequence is TGTGCCTGGGAGGTTAGCAACACCTACGAGCAGTACTTC.

The CDR3 here is CASSYSQYRGRKSPLHF. The CDR3 region has the DNA TGTGCCAGCAGTTACTCACAGTACAGGGGGCGAAAATCACCCCTCCACTTT. V gene TRBV6-2 or TRBV6-3 combines with J gene TRBJ1-6, with 9 bases lining up with TRBD1. J lost 10 bases, V lost 0 bases, and 10 bases had no gene match. Germline CDR1 reads MNHEY; CDR2 reads SVGEGT. The CDR3 contains 17 residues.

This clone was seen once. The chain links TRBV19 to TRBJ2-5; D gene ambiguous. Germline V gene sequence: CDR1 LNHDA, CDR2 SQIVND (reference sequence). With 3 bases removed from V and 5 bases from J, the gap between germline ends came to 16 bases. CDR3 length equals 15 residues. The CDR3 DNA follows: TGTGCCAGTAGTATCGGTAAGGGCCCCCAGGAGACCCAGTACTTC. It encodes CASSIGKGPQETQYF.

The CDR3 protein is CSVGTVGGYTF. CDR3 nucleotide sequence: TGCAGCGTGGGGACAGTCGGCGGCTACACCTTC. J is TRBJ1-2 and V is TRBV29-1, with 7 nucleotides matching TRBD1. The CDR3 is 11 amino acids. J lost 8 bases, V lost 6 bases, and 6 bases had no gene match. Germline V CDR1 and CDR2: SQVTM, ANQGSEA. Looking up the rest from reference TRBV29-1 and TRBJ1-2 gives the full variable domain: SAVISQKPSRDICQRGTSLTIQCQVDSQVTMMFWYRQQPGQSLTLIATANQGSEATYESGFVIDKFPISRPNLTFSTLTVSNMSPEDSSIYLCSVGTVGGYTFGSGTRLTVV.

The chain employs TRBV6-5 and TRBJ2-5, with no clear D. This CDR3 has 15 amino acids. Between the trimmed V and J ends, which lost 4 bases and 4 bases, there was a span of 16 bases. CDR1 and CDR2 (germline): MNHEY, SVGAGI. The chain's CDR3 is CASSLLGAVGETQYF. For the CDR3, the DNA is TGTGCCAGCAGTTTACTGGGCGCAGTGGGAGAGACCCAGTACTTC.

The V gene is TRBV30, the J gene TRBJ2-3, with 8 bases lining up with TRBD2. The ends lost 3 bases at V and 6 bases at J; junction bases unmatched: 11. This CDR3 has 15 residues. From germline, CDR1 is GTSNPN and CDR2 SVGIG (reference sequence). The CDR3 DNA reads TGTGCCTGGAGCTGGACGGGAGGGCTCGGCGATACGCAGTATTTT. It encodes CAWSWTGGLGDTQYF.

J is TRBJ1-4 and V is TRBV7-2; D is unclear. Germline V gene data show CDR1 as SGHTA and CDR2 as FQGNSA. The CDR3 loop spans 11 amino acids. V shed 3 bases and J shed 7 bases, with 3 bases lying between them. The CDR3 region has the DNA TGTGCCAGCAGCTTTTCTGAAAAACTGTTTTTT. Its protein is CASSFSEKLFF.

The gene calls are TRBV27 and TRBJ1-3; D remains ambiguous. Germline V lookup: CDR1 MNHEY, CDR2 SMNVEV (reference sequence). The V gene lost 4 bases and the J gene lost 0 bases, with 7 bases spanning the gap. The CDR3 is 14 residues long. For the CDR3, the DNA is TGTGCCAGCAGTTCCCGCAGCTCTGGAAACACCATATATTTT. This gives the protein CASSSRSSGNTIYF.

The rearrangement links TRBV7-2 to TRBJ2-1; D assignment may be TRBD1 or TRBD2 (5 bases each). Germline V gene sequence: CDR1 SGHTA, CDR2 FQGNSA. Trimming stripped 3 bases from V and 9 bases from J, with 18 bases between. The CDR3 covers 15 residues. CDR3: CASSLGVFIGTEQFF. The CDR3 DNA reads TGTGCCAGCAGCTTGGGCGTATTTATCGGGACTGAGCAGTTCTTC.

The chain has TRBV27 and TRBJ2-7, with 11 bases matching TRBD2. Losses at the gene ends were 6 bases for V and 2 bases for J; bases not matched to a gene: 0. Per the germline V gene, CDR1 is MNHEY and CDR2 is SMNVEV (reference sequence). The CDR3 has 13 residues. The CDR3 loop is CASRLAGAYEQYF. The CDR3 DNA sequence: TGTGCCAGCAGACTAGCGGGAGCCTACGAGCAGTACTTC.

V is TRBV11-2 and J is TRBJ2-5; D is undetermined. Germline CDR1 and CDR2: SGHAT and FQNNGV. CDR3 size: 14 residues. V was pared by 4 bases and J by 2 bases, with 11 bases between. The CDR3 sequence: CASSSTGSQETQYF. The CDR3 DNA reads TGTGCCAGCAGCTCTACCGGGTCTCAAGAGACCCAGTACTTC. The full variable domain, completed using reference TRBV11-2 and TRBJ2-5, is EAGVAQSPRYKIIEKRQSVAFWCNPISGHATLYWYQQILGQGPKLLIQFQNNGVVDDSQLPKDRFSAERLKGVDSTLKIQPAKLEDSAVYLCASSSTGSQETQYFGPGTRLLVL.

In nucleotides, the CDR3 is TGTGCCAGCAGTTTATTTAGCGGGAGGTCCTACGAGCAGTACTTC. Amino acid sequence: CASSLFSGRSYEQYF. V is TRBV28 and J is TRBJ2-7, with 10 positions matching TRBD2. The length of the CDR3 is 15 residues. CDR1 and CDR2 (germline): MDHEN, SYDVKM. V lost 1 base, J lost 1 base, and 1 base stayed unmatched.

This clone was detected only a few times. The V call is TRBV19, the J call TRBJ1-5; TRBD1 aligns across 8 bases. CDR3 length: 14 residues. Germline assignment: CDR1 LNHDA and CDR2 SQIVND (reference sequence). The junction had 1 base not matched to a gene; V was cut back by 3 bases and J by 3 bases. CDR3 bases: TGTGCCAGTAGTATGACAGGGGACAATCAGCCCCAGCATTTT. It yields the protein CASSMTGDNQPQHF.

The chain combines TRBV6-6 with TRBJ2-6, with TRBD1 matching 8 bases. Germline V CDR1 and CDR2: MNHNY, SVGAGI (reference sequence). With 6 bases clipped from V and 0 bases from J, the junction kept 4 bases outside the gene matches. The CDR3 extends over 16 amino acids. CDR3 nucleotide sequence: TGTGCCAGCAGGGGACAGGCGAGCTCTGGGGCCAACGTCCTGACTTTC. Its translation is CASRGQASSGANVLTF.

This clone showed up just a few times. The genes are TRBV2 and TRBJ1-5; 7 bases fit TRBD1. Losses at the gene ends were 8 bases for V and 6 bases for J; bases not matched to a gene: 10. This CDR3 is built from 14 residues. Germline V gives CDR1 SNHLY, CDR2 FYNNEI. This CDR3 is CASEPTGKLQPQHF. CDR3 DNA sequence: TGTGCCAGCGAGCCGACAGGGAAACTTCAGCCCCAGCATTTT.

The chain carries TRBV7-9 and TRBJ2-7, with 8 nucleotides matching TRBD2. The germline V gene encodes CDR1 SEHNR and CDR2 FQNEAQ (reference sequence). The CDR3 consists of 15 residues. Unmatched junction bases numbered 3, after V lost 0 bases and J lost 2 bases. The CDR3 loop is CASSLARGVAYEQYF. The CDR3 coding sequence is TGTGCCAGCAGCTTAGCGCGGGGGGTTGCCTACGAGCAGTACTTC.

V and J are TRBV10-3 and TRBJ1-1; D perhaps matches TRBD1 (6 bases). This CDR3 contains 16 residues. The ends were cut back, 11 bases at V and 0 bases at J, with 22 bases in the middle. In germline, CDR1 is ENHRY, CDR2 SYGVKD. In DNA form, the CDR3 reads TGTGCCTCAAAGAGGGGGGGCTCGAGGTTGAACACTGAAGCTTTCTTT. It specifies CASKRGGSRLNTEAFF.

The CDR3 DNA reads TGTGCCACCAGCAGAGACCGCGGGTTCGGGGAGACCCAGTACTTC. This encodes CATSRDRGFGETQYF. The rearrangement joins TRBV15 to TRBJ2-5; a possible D gene is TRBD2 (5 bases). This CDR3 is 15 amino acids long. The V gene's germline CDR1 is LNHNV and CDR2 YYDKDF (reference sequence). V lost 0 bases, J lost 5 bases, and 13 bases lay in between.

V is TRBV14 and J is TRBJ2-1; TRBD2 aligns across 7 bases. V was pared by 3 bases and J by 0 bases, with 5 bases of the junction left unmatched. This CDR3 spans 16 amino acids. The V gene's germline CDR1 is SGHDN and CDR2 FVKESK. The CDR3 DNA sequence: TGTGCCAGCAGCCAGCTGGGGGAGGGCTCCTACAATGAGCAGTTCTTC. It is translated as CASSQLGEGSYNEQFF.

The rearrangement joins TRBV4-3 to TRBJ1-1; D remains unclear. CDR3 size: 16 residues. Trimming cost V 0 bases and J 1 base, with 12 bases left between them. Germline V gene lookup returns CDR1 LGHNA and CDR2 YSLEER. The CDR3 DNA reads TGCGCCAGCAGCCAAGATTCAAGGTTCTCGAACACTGAAGCTTTCTTT. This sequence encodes CASSQDSRFSNTEAFF.